This T cell receptor beta chain was retrieved from a study of beta chain features in type 1 diabetes. This clone was recorded many times. The antigen remains undetermined. Findings and limits, study-wide: Across all four CD4+ subsets, people with type 1 diabetes showed modestly shorter TCRB CDR3s.

V shed 7 bases and J shed 0 bases, with 19 bases lying between them. Germline CDR1 MDHEN, CDR2 SYDVKM. This CDR3 is built from 16 residues. The entirety of the isolated RNA underwent reverse transcription, so expressed TCRB transcripts were sequenced. Generated by immunoSEQ multiplex PCR, the TCRdb table keeps only in-frame clones and is missing some. The sample lists 300,000 or so clones, around 8% occurring once. The source of this sequence is a woman under 30 in good health. The sample taken for sequencing was central memory CD4+ T cells from blood. The chain employs TRBV28 and TRBJ2-7; D is unclear. In DNA, the CDR3 is TGTGCCAGCAAATCTTATCGGTCCCGTCCCTCCTACGAGCAGTACTTC. It codes for CASKSYRSRPSYEQYF.